Below are 19 T cell receptor beta chains sequenced from a single sample in a study of blood T cell repertoires in COVID-19 (dated by TCRdb to about 2020). The library was made by the immunoSEQ multiplex PCR assay. The table was pulled from immuneACCESS by TCRdb, which kept in-frame rearrangements only. Such tables lose some clones; where checked, under half of the loss comes from unresolved V genes, and the rest has no known cause. The sample table records approximately 440,000 clones; 80% to 95% of these occur just once. The ten largest clonotypes hold 0.6% of the sample. The specimen sequenced was PBMCs or T cells enriched from blood (not recorded which). These receptors came from a man aged 18 to 30 who had recovered from COVID-19.

This chain links TRBV5-4 with TRBJ2-1; D call uncertain. Per the germline V gene, CDR1 is SGHNT and CDR2 is YYREEE (reference sequence). The CDR3 runs to 16 residues. Trimming stripped 2 bases from V and 0 bases from J, with 12 bases between. CDR3 protein: CASSFGASSSYNEQFF. Written as DNA, the CDR3 is TGTGCCAGCAGCTTCGGTGCCTCCTCCTCCTACAATGAGCAGTTCTTC.

The chain joins TRBV6-5 to TRBJ1-2; the match to TRBD1 covers 7 bases. Losses at the gene ends were 2 bases for V and 7 bases for J; bases not matched to a gene: 7. The V gene's germline CDR1 is MNHEY and CDR2 SVGAGI. The CDR3 loop spans 14 amino acids. This chain's CDR3 is CASSYRQGLSGYTF. In DNA form, the CDR3 reads TGTGCCAGCAGTTACAGACAGGGACTTTCTGGCTACACCTTC.

The rearrangement joins TRBV19 to TRBJ2-1; TRBD1 matches 8 bases. The junction had 5 bases not matched to a gene; V was cut back by 3 bases and J by 4 bases. The CDR3 has 15 residues. CDR1 and CDR2 (germline): LNHDA, SQIVND (reference sequence). CDR3 bases: TGTGCCAGTAGTATCGGAACAGGGGGATACAATGAGCAGTTCTTC. Encoded protein: CASSIGTGGYNEQFF.

The genes are TRBV2 and TRBJ2-1, with D perhaps TRBD1 (6 bases). Per the germline V gene, CDR1 is SNHLY and CDR2 is FYNNEI. CDR3 length equals 12 residues. CDR3 protein: CVGGASYNEQFF. Here the CDR3 DNA reads TGTGTTGGGGGCGCCTCCTACAATGAGCAGTTCTTC. Based on the CDR3 plus reference TRBV2 and TRBJ2-1, the full variable domain is EPEVTQTPSHQVTQMGQEVILRCVPISNHLYFYWYRQILGQKVEFLVSFYNNEISEKSEIFDDQFSVERPDGSNFTLKIRSTKLEDSAMYFCVGGASYNEQFFGPGTRLTVL.

The V call is TRBV5-1, the J call TRBJ1-3; D gene uncertain. Germline assignment: CDR1 SGHRS and CDR2 YFSETQ. The CDR3 loop spans 13 amino acids. The V end was cut by 7 bases, the J end by 0 bases, with 8 bases between. CDR3 in amino acids: CASGPNSGNTIYF. The CDR3 DNA sequence: TGCGCCAGCGGCCCGAACTCTGGAAACACCATATATTTT.

The genes are TRBV5-4 and TRBJ1-6; D is ambiguous. There are 12 residues in the CDR3. Deletions cut 4 bases from V and 7 bases from J, with 6 bases between. CDR1 is SGHNT and CDR2 is YYREEE in the germline V gene (reference sequence). The CDR3 DNA is TGTGCCAGCAGCCAGGTGAATTCACCCCTCCACTTT. Its translation: CASSQVNSPLHF.

This clone was counted once. The rearrangement joins TRBV15 to TRBJ1-4, with D unresolved. V was shortened by 3 bases and J by 4 bases, with 6 bases between the two germline ends. Germline assignment: CDR1 LNHNV and CDR2 YYDKDF (reference sequence). The CDR3 consists of 13 residues. The CDR3 here is CATSSPDNEKLFF. DNA of the CDR3: TGTGCCACCAGCAGTCCAGATAATGAAAAACTGTTTTTT.

V usage is TRBV29-1 and J usage is TRBJ1-3; 8 bases line up with TRBD1. Losses at the gene ends were 2 bases for V and 2 bases for J; bases not matched to a gene: 2. CDR3 length: 14 residues. Germline values: CDR1 SQVTM, CDR2 ANQGSEA. CDR3: CSVEPTGAGNTIYF. The CDR3 DNA follows: TGCAGCGTTGAACCGACAGGGGCTGGAAACACCATATATTTT.

V usage is TRBV6-5 and J usage is TRBJ1-2; D unclear. The CDR3 covers 10 residues. V lost 10 bases and J 1 base, leaving 4 bases between the germline ends. Germline lookup yields CDR1 MNHEY and CDR2 SVGAGI. The DNA of the CDR3 is TGTGCCACCCGTAACTATGGCTACACCTTC. It codes for CATRNYGYTF.

V usage is TRBV4-1 and J usage is TRBJ2-1; 10 bases agree with TRBD2. CDR1 is MGHRA and CDR2 is YSYEKL in the germline V gene. V was pared by 0 bases and J by 6 bases, with 8 bases of the junction left unmatched. CDR3 length equals 17 residues. The CDR3 DNA reads as TGCGCCAGCAGCCAAGAAGCCGACCTAGCGGGAGCCAATGAGCAGTTCTTC. Protein product: CASSQEADLAGANEQFF.

The CDR3 loop is CASTEFQTGLYGYTF. CDR3 bases: TGTGCCAGCACTGAGTTTCAAACAGGCCTATATGGCTACACCTTC. The V gene is TRBV2, the J gene TRBJ1-2; TRBD1 is a possible D gene (5 bases). CDR3 length equals 15 residues. The V gene lost 7 bases and the J gene lost 5 bases, with 20 bases spanning the gap. The germline V gene encodes CDR1 SNHLY and CDR2 FYNNEI.

The V gene is TRBV5-4, the J gene TRBJ1-2, with D maybe TRBD1 (5 bases). Germline assignment: CDR1 SGHNT and CDR2 YYREEE (reference sequence). Trimming took off 3 bases at V and 4 bases at J, with 16 bases between the two ends. The CDR3 extends over 15 amino acids. As DNA, the CDR3 is TGTGCCAGCAGCTACCCGCCGGGGGAAGGCTATGGCTACACCTTC. Translated, it gives CASSYPPGEGYGYTF.

This chain uses TRBV5-5 with TRBJ2-7; no definite D call. This CDR3 spans 14 amino acids. V dropped 4 bases and J dropped 1 base, with 12 bases sitting between them. Germline CDR1 is SGHKS and CDR2 is YYEKEE (reference sequence). This CDR3 reads CASSRNPGSYEQYF. The CDR3 DNA sequence: TGTGCCAGCAGCAGAAACCCCGGGTCCTACGAGCAGTACTTC.

V is TRBV7-9 and J is TRBJ2-6; 10 nucleotides match TRBD2. The CDR3 extends over 17 amino acids. The J segment lost 0 bases and the V segment lost 4 bases, leaving 3 bases of the junction unmatched. In germline, CDR1 is SEHNR, CDR2 FQNEAQ (reference sequence). The CDR3 DNA sequence: TGTGCCAGCAGCTCTAGCGGGGGCGCCTCTGGGGCCAACGTCCTGACTTTC. Translating gives CASSSSGGASGANVLTF.

The chain joins TRBV18 to TRBJ2-1, with 7 bases identical to TRBD2. The CDR3 contains 15 residues. V lost 6 bases, J lost 4 bases, and 9 bases stayed unmatched. From germline, CDR1 is KGHSH and CDR2 LQKENI. Here the CDR3 reads CASSPTAGIYNEQFF. CDR3 bases: TGTGCCAGCTCCCCTACAGCGGGGATTTACAATGAGCAGTTCTTC.

This sequence joins TRBV19 and TRBJ2-2, with D possibly being TRBD2 (6 bases). This CDR3 comprises 13 residues. CDR1 LNHDA and CDR2 SQIVND come from the germline V gene (reference sequence). Trimming removed 10 bases from V and 5 bases from J, with 14 bases in between. CDR3 nucleotide sequence: TGTGCCACCTCGCGGGATTGGACCGGGGAGCTGTTTTTT. This translates into CATSRDWTGELFF.

The rearrangement links TRBV6-5 to TRBJ2-7; weak D call: TRBD1 (5 bases). Deletions cut 6 bases from V and 2 bases from J, with 8 bases between. Germline V gives CDR1 MNHEY, CDR2 SVGAGI. This CDR3 comprises 12 residues. The CDR3 DNA follows: TGTGCCAGCAGGGGGCAGACCTACGAGCAGTACTTC. Encoded protein: CASRGQTYEQYF.

The CDR3 sequence: CASSGNRGFTDTQYF. The CDR3 DNA follows: TGCGCCAGCAGCGGAAACAGGGGATTCACAGATACGCAGTATTTT. The J gene is TRBJ2-3, the V gene TRBV5-1, with 7 bases matching TRBD1. Germline V CDR1 and CDR2: SGHRS, YFSETQ. The CDR3 spans 15 residues. Trimming cost V 4 bases and J 2 bases; bases outside gene matches: 7.

The chain links TRBV30 to TRBJ1-6, with a possible D match to TRBD1 (6 bases). Germline lookup yields CDR1 GTSNPN and CDR2 SVGIG (reference sequence). The CDR3 covers 15 residues. Between the trimmed V and J ends, which lost 6 bases and 7 bases, there was a span of 19 bases. CDR3 nucleotides: TGTGCCTGTGCATTATTCAGGGGAGTGAATTCACCCCTCCACTTT. It yields the protein CACALFRGVNSPLHF.